This paragraph reports one T cell receptor (beta chain). Its antigen is unknown. Amplification of TCR beta CDR3 regions used RNA transcripts. HTBI primers served in a first-round RT-PCR, which a second-round multiplex PCR followed. TCRdb reprocessed the multiplex PCR reads with MiXCR, giving one entry per CDR3 protein. The sample lists approximately 540,000 distinct CDR3 sequences, under 45% occurring once. Eligible hyperthyroidism cases comprised new diagnoses of under 2 months' duration in individuals aged 18 to 65. Researchers turned away patients with other autoimmune diseases, uncontrolled infections, pregnancy or lactation. These data belong to a study of Graves' ophthalmopathy and Graves' hyperthyroidism. Study background: Stable hyperthyroidism denotes an absence of ophthalmopathy throughout 18 months of follow-up. The study, taken as a whole, reports: Blood also harbored most expanded thyroid clonotypes above 0.001 frequency.

The germline V gene encodes CDR1 KGHDR and CDR2 SFDVKD. This CDR3 has 15 amino acids. Trimming took 10 bases from V and 6 from J; bases not matched to a gene: 7. J is TRBJ2-1 and V is TRBV24-1, with 14 positions matching TRBD2. This clonotype was sampled from an adult man with Graves' hyperthyroidism. The sequencing input was peripheral blood or thyroid tissue (not recorded which). As DNA, the CDR3 is TGTGCCACTGGTAGGGGACTAGCGGGAGCCAATGAGCAGTTCTTC. Its protein product is CATGRGLAGANEQFF.